Described below is a single T cell receptor beta chain sequence and its context. Some clones are missing from TCRdb's copy, which holds only in-frame ones; the method was immunoSEQ multiplex PCR. The sample contains hundreds of thousands of clones, over 75% of which appear only once. The CDR3 covers 14 residues. CDR1 and CDR2 from the germline V gene are MNHEY and SVGAGI. V was shortened by 7 bases and J by 3 bases, with 15 bases between the two germline ends. This sample is drawn from a study of shared T cell receptors in the human thymus. These data are also associated with another study on human thymus T cells. That source reports: An apparent bias in V and J gene usage was seen in thymic and blood repertoires.

This clonotype was sampled from a boy younger than two with a congenital heart defect. Material for sequencing was thymocytes. This chain joins TRBV6-5 and TRBJ1-1; D ambiguous. CDR3 DNA: TGTGCCAGCACGGGTCGAGGGTTGTACACTGAAGCTTTCTTT. Its protein is CASTGRGLYTEAFF.